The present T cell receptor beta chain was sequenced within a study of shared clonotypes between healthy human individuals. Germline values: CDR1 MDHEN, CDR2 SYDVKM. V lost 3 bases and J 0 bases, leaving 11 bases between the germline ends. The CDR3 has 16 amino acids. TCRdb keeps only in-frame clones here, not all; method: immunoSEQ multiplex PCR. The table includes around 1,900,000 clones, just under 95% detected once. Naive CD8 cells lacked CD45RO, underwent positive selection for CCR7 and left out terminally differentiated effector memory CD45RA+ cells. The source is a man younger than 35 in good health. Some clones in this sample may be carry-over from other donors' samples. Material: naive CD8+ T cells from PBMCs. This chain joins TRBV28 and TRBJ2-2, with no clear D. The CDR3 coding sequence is TGTGCCAGCAGTTTTTCCCCAGAAACGAACACCGGGGAGCTGTTTTTT. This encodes CASSFSPETNTGELFF.